This TCR beta chain was identified during a study of Ad26.COV2.S vaccination and SARS-CoV-2 variants. Study-wide background: Vaccine-arm donor from the placebo-controlled COV1001 Ad26.COV2.S trial.

Specified treatment: 15 to 20 received Ad26.COV2.S at low or high dose, single or two shots; about 5 received placebo; per-sample allocation not given. On day 63 after the first injection, vaccine and placebo recipients gave samples. Profiled with immunoSEQ multiplex PCR; TCRdb holds only in-frame clones, not every one. The table shows 250,000 to 300,000 clones, with about 87% occurring only once. The length of the CDR3 is 15 residues. V was shortened by 1 base and J by 3 bases, with 10 bases between the two germline ends. Germline-derived CDR1 and CDR2 are SGDLS and YYNGEE. This chain joins TRBV9 and TRBJ2-2; D gene unclear. The sequenced sample was peripheral blood, obtained in a trial of Ad26.COV2.S vaccine versus placebo. This TCR was sampled from a person aged 18 to 65 who received the Ad26.COV2.S COVID-19 vaccine or a placebo. For the CDR3, the DNA is TGTGCCAGCAGCGTACGAGGTTCGGACACCGGGGAGCTGTTTTTT. This sequence encodes CASSVRGSDTGELFF.